One sample yielded the 12 T cell receptor beta chains listed below, sequenced in a study of T cell repertoires in cytomegalovirus infection. From the reads, TCRdb called clonotypes with MiXCR, one entry per CDR3 protein. The table shows about 700,000 distinct CDR3 sequences, with around 31% occurring only once. No cognate antigen is known for these TCRs. The sequencing used cultured PBMCs, collected from culture after CMV antigen stimulation. The receptor source for this set is a human donor in good health (CMV status not recorded). Some clones in this sample may be carry-over from other donors' samples.

Comments on this clonotype: Just one base apart from a much larger clone, this may be a read error. The V and J genes are TRBV7-2 and TRBJ2-1, with D hard to call. The CDR3 is made up of 15 amino acids. Germline V gene data show CDR1 as SGHTA and CDR2 as FQGNSA. V was shortened by 4 bases and J by 0 bases, with 10 bases between the two germline ends. This CDR3 is CASSSRMSSYNEQFF. The CDR3 DNA sequence: TGTGCCAGCAGCTCCCGGATGAGCTCCTACAATGAGCAGTTCTTC.

The chain has TRBV18 and TRBJ2-5; D possibly matches TRBD1 or TRBD2 (5 bases each). Germline lookup yields CDR1 KGHSH and CDR2 LQKENI. V lost 2 bases and J lost 3, with 13 bases in between. There are 15 residues in the CDR3. This CDR3 reads CASSPSPGPEETQYF. DNA for the CDR3: TGTGCCAGCTCACCAAGTCCGGGGCCGGAAGAGACCCAGTACTTC.

In this sample, this clonotype turned up once. For the CDR3, the DNA is TGTGCCAGCAGCCGCGATGGGGGAGACACCGGGGAGCTGTTTTTT. This translates into CASSRDGGDTGELFF. V is TRBV7-2 and J is TRBJ2-2, with D perhaps TRBD1 or TRBD2 (5 bases each). CDR1 is SGHTA, CDR2 FQGNSA, per germline. The CDR3 extends over 15 amino acids. Trimming removed 5 bases from V and 3 bases from J, with 13 bases in between.

This clonotype has more than one count but fewer than ten. V and J are TRBV18 and TRBJ2-3; 13 bases line up with TRBD2. CDR3 length: 15 amino acids. Germline V gene sequence: CDR1 KGHSH, CDR2 LQKENI. The V segment lost 4 bases and the J segment 4 bases; nucleotides outside the gene matches: 2. Written as DNA, the CDR3 is TGTGCCAGCTCACGGGGACTAGCGGGACCAGATACGCAGTATTTT. Its protein is CASSRGLAGPDTQYF. Full variable domain (remainder filled in from reference TRBV18 and TRBJ2-3): NAGVMQNPRHLVRRRGQEARLRCSPMKGHSHVYWYRQLPEEGLKFMVYLQKENIIDESGMPKERFSAEFPKEGPSILRIQQVVRGDSAAYFCASSRGLAGPDTQYFGPGTRLTVL.

This chain joins TRBV19 and TRBJ1-3, with unresolved D. The CDR3 extends over 15 amino acids. V lost 3 bases and J lost 0, with 9 bases in between. Germline V gives CDR1 LNHDA, CDR2 SQIVND (reference sequence). The CDR3 is CASSIRGSSGNTIYF. DNA of the CDR3: TGTGCCAGTAGTATTCGCGGGAGCTCTGGAAACACCATATATTTT.

This clonotype was picked up a small number of times. The gene calls are TRBV11-2 and TRBJ2-3, with D perhaps TRBD1 (5 bases). The CDR3 has 14 residues. Germline CDR1 SGHAT, CDR2 FQNNGV. Trimming pared 2 bases from V and 2 bases from J, leaving 8 bases between. The CDR3 spells CASSLWGYTDTQYF. The CDR3 DNA reads as TGTGCCAGCAGCTTATGGGGCTACACAGATACGCAGTATTTT.

The chain combines TRBV19 with TRBJ1-5; D is unclear. CDR3 length equals 15 residues. V shed 3 bases and J shed 7 bases, with 16 bases lying between them. CDR1 and CDR2 from the germline V gene are LNHDA and SQIVND (reference sequence). The DNA for the CDR3 is TGTGCCAGTAGTATCCGTCTCGGGGATCGGCAGCCCCAGCATTTT. It yields the protein CASSIRLGDRQPQHF.

The J gene is TRBJ2-7, the V gene TRBV15; TRBD2 might be the D (5 bases). The V and J ends lost 5 bases and 7 bases respectively, with 15 bases between them. The CDR3 sequence is 13 residues long. Germline CDR1 and CDR2: LNHNV and YYDKDF (reference sequence). This CDR3 reads CATSGGPLGEQYF. DNA for the CDR3: TGTGCCACCAGCGGCGGGCCACTCGGGGAGCAGTACTTC.

This clonotype was observed many times. The chain employs TRBV7-8 and TRBJ2-2; possibly TRBD2 for D (5 bases). The CDR3 is 17 amino acids. The V gene's germline CDR1 is SGHVS and CDR2 FQNEAQ. Trimming took 4 bases from V and 5 from J, leaving 20 bases between them. The CDR3 here is CASSSDPGLRKTGELFF. For the CDR3, the DNA is TGTGCCAGCAGCTCAGACCCCGGACTGAGGAAGACCGGGGAGCTGTTTTTT.

There are a few counts of this clonotype. V usage is TRBV7-9 and J usage is TRBJ1-5; D is ambiguous. Germline values: CDR1 SEHNR, CDR2 FQNEAQ (reference sequence). There are 15 residues in the CDR3. Trimming left V 7 bases short and J 0 bases short, with 13 bases between. CDR3 sequence reads: CASTQLTYSNQPQHF. The DNA for the CDR3 is TGTGCCAGCACCCAGCTTACATATAGCAATCAGCCCCAGCATTTT.

V usage is TRBV4-3 and J usage is TRBJ2-1, with TRBD2 as a possible D gene (6 bases). The CDR3 runs to 16 residues. Germline V lookup: CDR1 LGHNA, CDR2 YSLEER. V lost 4 bases, J lost 4 bases, and 17 bases lay in between. The CDR3 sequence is CASSPGVERKYNEQFF. DNA of the CDR3: TGCGCCAGCAGCCCGGGGGTCGAGCGGAAATACAATGAGCAGTTCTTC.

The rearrangement links TRBV18 to TRBJ1-1, with 7 nucleotides matching TRBD1. V shed 4 bases, J shed 4 bases, and the junction held 12 bases outside the gene matches. The CDR3 has 16 amino acids. CDR1 is KGHSH and CDR2 is LQKENI in the germline V gene. CDR3 protein: CASSLLGQVGGTEAFF. The CDR3 region has the DNA TGTGCCAGCTCACTACTAGGACAGGTCGGGGGCACTGAAGCTTTCTTT.